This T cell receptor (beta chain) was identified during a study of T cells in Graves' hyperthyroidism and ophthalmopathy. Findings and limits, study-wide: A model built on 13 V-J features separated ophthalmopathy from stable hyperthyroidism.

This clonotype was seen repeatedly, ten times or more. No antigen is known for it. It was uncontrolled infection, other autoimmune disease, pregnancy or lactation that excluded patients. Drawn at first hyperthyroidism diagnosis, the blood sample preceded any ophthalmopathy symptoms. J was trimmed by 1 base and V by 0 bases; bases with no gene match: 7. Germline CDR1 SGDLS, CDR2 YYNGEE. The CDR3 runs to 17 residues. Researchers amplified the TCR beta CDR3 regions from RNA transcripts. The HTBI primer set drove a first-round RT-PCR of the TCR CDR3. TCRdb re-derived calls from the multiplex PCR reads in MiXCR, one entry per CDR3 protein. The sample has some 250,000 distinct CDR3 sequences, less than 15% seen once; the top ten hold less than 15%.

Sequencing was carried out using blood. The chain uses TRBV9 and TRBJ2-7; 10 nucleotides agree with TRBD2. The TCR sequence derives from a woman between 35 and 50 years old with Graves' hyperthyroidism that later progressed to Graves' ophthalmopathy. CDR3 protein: CASSVGLAGAESYEQYF. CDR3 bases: TGTGCCAGCAGCGTAGGCCTAGCGGGAGCGGAATCCTACGAGCAGTACTTC.